This T cell receptor (beta chain) was sequenced in a study of T cells in Graves' hyperthyroidism and ophthalmopathy. This CDR3 has 15 residues. V shed 2 bases, J shed 2 bases, and the junction held 6 bases outside the gene matches. The germline V gene has CDR1 MGHRA and CDR2 YSYEKL. This clonotype has more than one count but fewer than ten. Diagnoses were made from clinical symptoms, serum measures (thyroxine and TRAb), thyroid ultrasound and orbital computed tomography. Extraction of PBMCs used 8.5 to 10 ml of fresh peripheral blood. TCR beta CDR3 region amplification was performed from RNA transcripts. In the first-round RT-PCR of the TCR CDR3, the HTBI primer set was used. Each CDR3 protein gets one entry after TCRdb re-called the multiplex PCR reads with MiXCR. The table lists around 700,000 distinct CDR3 sequences, 18% of them singletons.

Specimen: blood. The receptor was derived from a woman between 50 and 59 years old with Graves' hyperthyroidism that later progressed to Graves' ophthalmopathy. The V gene is TRBV4-1, the J gene TRBJ2-7; 7 bases are shared with TRBD1. The CDR3 coding sequence is TGCGCCAGCAGCCAACTAGGACAGGCCCCCTACGAGCAGTACTTC. Protein product: CASSQLGQAPYEQYF.